The 17 T cell receptor beta chains given below trace back to one sample, sequenced in a study of breast tumors, draining lymph nodes, adjacent tissues. Samples came from axillary lymph nodes draining the breast cancer. TCRdb used MiXCR to reprocess the multiplex PCR reads, holding one entry per CDR3 protein. This sample has about 200,000 distinct CDR3 sequences; around a third occur once, and the top ten carry 4% to 5.5%. The material sequenced was axillary lymph node tissue. The receptors originated from a female donor with breast cancer. Some clones in this sample may be carry-over from other donors' samples.

This clonotype was detected once. The chain has TRBV29-1 and TRBJ1-4; the match to TRBD1 covers 8 bases. The CDR3 sequence is 13 residues long. Germline V lookup: CDR1 SQVTM, CDR2 ANQGSEA. Trimming at V came to 6 bases and at J to 5 bases, leaving 5 bases not matched to a gene. The CDR3 region is CSVRTGPNEKLFF. The CDR3 bases are TGCAGCGTCAGGACAGGGCCAAATGAAAAACTGTTTTTT. Based on the CDR3 plus reference TRBV29-1 and TRBJ1-4, the full variable domain is SAVISQKPSRDICQRGTSLTIQCQVDSQVTMMFWYRQQPGQSLTLIATANQGSEATYESGFVIDKFPISRPNLTFSTLTVSNMSPEDSSIYLCSVRTGPNEKLFFGSGTQLSVL.

This clonotype has a count of ten or more. The chain has TRBV9 and TRBJ2-1; 9 bases match TRBD2. Germline V gene sequence: CDR1 SGDLS, CDR2 YYNGEE. The CDR3 has 18 amino acids. V shed 0 bases, J shed 5 bases, and the junction held 12 bases outside the gene matches. The DNA of the CDR3 is TGTGCCAGCAGCGTAGGTGGTGGTAGCGGGAGTCATAACAATGAGCAGTTCTTC. This gives the protein CASSVGGGSGSHNNEQFF.

This clonotype was seen repeatedly, ten times or more. The chain couples TRBV29-1 to TRBJ1-1; D is unclear. V lost 3 bases and J 2 bases, leaving 10 bases between the germline ends. From germline, CDR1 is SQVTM and CDR2 ANQGSEA. The CDR3 sequence is 13 residues long. Written as DNA, the CDR3 is TGCAGCGTTGATAGGGCTGGCAACACTGAAGCTTTCTTT. This gives the protein CSVDRAGNTEAFF.

Comments on this clonotype: At one boundary the junction diverges from the germline segment, which might be a read error. The chain couples TRBV20-1 to TRBJ2-7, with D possibly TRBD2 on 5 matching bases. The CDR3 spans 11 residues. Germline CDR1 DFQATT, CDR2 SNEGSKA (reference sequence). In DNA, the CDR3 is TGCAGTGCGGGTGGGTCCTACGAGCGGTCCTTC. Its translation is CSAGGSYERSF.

This clonotype has a handful of counts. The V gene is TRBV20-1, the J gene TRBJ1-1; D is unresolved. The V gene's germline CDR1 is DFQATT and CDR2 SNEGSKA (reference sequence). V was shortened by 0 bases and J by 3 bases, with 8 bases between the two germline ends. This CDR3 comprises 13 residues. The CDR3 DNA reads TGCAGTGCTAGAGAAGGCGGTTACACTGAAGCTTTCTTT. Protein product: CSAREGGYTEAFF.

The gene calls are TRBV6-7 and TRBJ2-7, with D possibly matching TRBD1 (6 bases). TRBV6-7 is flagged as an ORF with uncertain function. This CDR3 spans 12 amino acids. V was trimmed by 9 bases and J by 2 bases, leaving 11 bases between them. The CDR3 spells CARFTGPYEQYF. In nucleotides, the CDR3 is TGTGCCAGGTTCACAGGGCCCTACGAGCAGTACTTC.

In this sample, this clonotype turned up many times. This CDR3 is CASRGPGQSSYEQYF. DNA for the CDR3: TGTGCCAGCAGGGGGCCGGGACAGTCTTCCTACGAGCAGTACTTC. J is TRBJ2-7 and V is TRBV6-1; 7 nucleotides agree with TRBD1. Germline V CDR1 and CDR2: MNHNS, SASEGT. This CDR3 comprises 15 residues. Trimming at V came to 6 bases and at J to 1 base, leaving 9 bases not matched to a gene.

This clonotype was seen more than once but under ten times. A much bigger clone sits one base away, suggesting this may be a read error. The CDR3 sequence: CASSLTGGAEAFF. CDR3 bases: TGTGCCAGCAGCTTAACAGGGGGCGCTGAAGCTTTCTTT. J is TRBJ1-1 and V is TRBV7-8, with 9 bases identical to TRBD1. Unmatched junction bases numbered 1, after V lost 2 bases and J lost 6 bases. This CDR3 has 13 amino acids. The germline gives CDR1 SGHVS, CDR2 FQNEAQ.

This chain joins TRBV10-3 and TRBJ2-3; 12 bases match TRBD2. The germline V gene has CDR1 ENHRY and CDR2 SYGVKD. Trimming took 8 bases from V and 4 from J; bases not matched to a gene: 16. The length of the CDR3 is 18 residues. The CDR3 protein is CAIALRLAGGPGPDTQYF. The CDR3 DNA is TGTGCCATCGCGCTTCGGCTAGCGGGGGGGCCTGGCCCAGATACGCAGTATTTT.

V and J are TRBV7-9 and TRBJ2-5, with a weak D call TRBD2 (5 bases). V lost 5 bases and J lost 3, with 25 bases in between. The V gene's germline CDR1 is SEHNR and CDR2 FQNEAQ (reference sequence). This CDR3 comprises 18 residues. CDR3 in DNA: TGTGCCAGCAGCGATTGGCCCGGCCGAATCTTCGGGGAAGAGACCCAGTACTTC. It translates to CASSDWPGRIFGEETQYF. Full variable domain (remainder filled in from reference TRBV7-9 and TRBJ2-5): DTGVSQNPRHKITKRGQNVTFRCDPISEHNRLYWYRQTLGQGPEFLTYFQNEAQLEKSRLLSDRFSAERPKGSFSTLEIQRTEQGDSAMYLCASSDWPGRIFGEETQYFGPGTRLLVL.

V is TRBV2 and J is TRBJ1-5, with 8 bases lining up with TRBD1. This CDR3 has 14 residues. In germline, CDR1 is SNHLY, CDR2 FYNNEI. The junction had 7 bases not matched to a gene; V was cut back by 6 bases and J by 6 bases. CDR3 nucleotide sequence: TGTGCCAGCAGGAACGGACAGGGAGGTCAGCCCCAGCATTTT. Its translation is CASRNGQGGQPQHF.

Of note for this clonotype: One end of the junction varies from germline; a read error may be responsible. The chain uses TRBV10-3 and TRBJ2-1; D perhaps matches TRBD2 (5 bases). There are 13 residues in the CDR3. CDR1 is ENHRY, CDR2 SYGVKD, per germline. The CDR3 protein is CAISGKSSGELFF. The DNA of the CDR3 is TGTGCCATCAGTGGCAAGAGTTCCGGGGAGCTGTTCTTC.

This clonotype was recorded at least ten times. The rearrangement joins TRBV12-3 or TRBV12-4 to TRBJ1-6; D perhaps matches TRBD1 (6 bases). Trimming removed 3 bases at V and 7 bases at J, with 19 bases between. The CDR3 loop spans 17 amino acids. The CDR3 sequence: CASSLGVRGTPNSPLHF. In DNA form, the CDR3 reads TGTGCCAGCAGTTTGGGGGTGAGGGGGACCCCGAATTCACCCCTCCACTTT.

The chain couples TRBV20-1 to TRBJ2-3; unclear D gene. Germline CDR1 is DFQATT and CDR2 is SNEGSKA (reference sequence). Trimming removed 7 bases at V and 0 bases at J, with 8 bases between. The CDR3 totals 12 residues. CDR3: CSDWASTDTQYF. Written as DNA, the CDR3 is TGCAGTGATTGGGCTAGCACAGATACGCAGTATTTT.

This clonotype was found many times. The chain is built from TRBV6-2 or TRBV6-3 and TRBJ2-7; TRBD2 is a possible D gene (5 bases). The length of the CDR3 is 12 residues. The germline CDR1 and CDR2 sequences are MNHEY and SVGEGT. Between the trimmed V and J ends, which lost 6 bases and 1 base, there was a span of 7 bases. CDR3 amino acids: CASSRTSYEQYF. CDR3 sequence (DNA): TGTGCCAGCAGCCGGACTTCCTACGAGCAGTACTTC.

The J gene is TRBJ1-5, the V gene TRBV14, with D perhaps TRBD1 (6 bases). The germline V and J ends were trimmed by 10 bases and 0 bases, with 13 bases remaining between them. Germline V lookup: CDR1 SGHDN, CDR2 FVKESK. CDR3 length: 14 residues. The CDR3 sequence is CAKKTGSSNQPQHF. The CDR3 DNA reads TGTGCCAAAAAGACAGGATCTAGCAATCAGCCCCAGCATTTT.

The sample holds many counts of this clonotype. V is TRBV19 and J is TRBJ1-3; D remains ambiguous. CDR1 and CDR2 from the germline V gene are LNHDA and SQIVND (reference sequence). The CDR3 contains 15 residues. The V and J ends lost 4 bases and 0 bases respectively, with 10 bases between them. The DNA of the CDR3 is TGTGCCAGTAGTACGACACCGCTCTCTGGAAACACCATATATTTT. This codes for CASSTTPLSGNTIYF. The full variable domain, completed using reference TRBV19 and TRBJ1-3, is DGGITQSPKYLFRKEGQNVTLSCEQNLNHDAMYWYRQDPGQGLRLIYYSQIVNDFQKGDIAEGYSVSREKKESFPLTVTSAQKNPTAFYLCASSTTPLSGNTIYFGEGSWLTVV.